These 26 T cell receptor beta chains were all obtained from the same sample, sequenced in a study of tumor-infiltrating lymphocytes in localized non-small cell lung cancer. Profiled with immunoSEQ multiplex PCR; TCRdb holds only in-frame clones, not every one. There are roughly 9,200 clones in the sample; about 81% occur only once, and 9.8% lies in the top ten. Sample: uninvolved lung tissue not adjacent to the tumor. The receptor source for this set is a human donor with non-small cell lung cancer.

The rearrangement links TRBV18 to TRBJ1-4, with a possible D match to TRBD1 (6 bases). The CDR3 is made up of 13 amino acids. V lost 4 bases, J lost 7 bases, and 10 bases lay in between. CDR1 is KGHSH, CDR2 LQKENI, per germline. This CDR3 reads CASSQGEIEKLFF. The CDR3 nucleotides read TGTGCCAGCTCACAGGGGGAAATTGAAAAACTGTTTTTT.

The chain uses TRBV19 and TRBJ1-2, with D possibly being TRBD1 (5 bases). Trimming removed 5 bases from V and 5 bases from J, with 21 bases in between. CDR3 length: 16 residues. Per the germline V gene, CDR1 is LNHDA and CDR2 is SQIVND (reference sequence). For the CDR3, the DNA is TGTGCCAGTAGTCGTGATCCGGGGCCGGGAGGATATGGCTACACCTTC. Residues: CASSRDPGPGGYGYTF.

This clone turned up a few times. The chain recombines TRBV7-9 with TRBJ2-3, with a weak D call TRBD2 (6 bases). Per germline, CDR1 SEHNR and CDR2 FQNEAQ (reference sequence). The CDR3 covers 12 residues. Trimming cost V 5 bases and J 7 bases, with 10 bases left between them. The CDR3 nucleotides are TGTGCCAGCAGCGCGGACTATTATACGCAGTATTTT. Residues: CASSADYYTQYF.

This clone was counted between two and nine times. The chain couples TRBV29-1 to TRBJ2-1; 8 bases match TRBD2. Germline CDR1 is SQVTM and CDR2 is ANQGSEA. The V gene end was trimmed by 8 bases and the J gene end by 10 bases; junction bases not matched to a gene: 16. This CDR3 is 14 amino acids long. CDR3 sequence (DNA): TGCAGCATCCAAACTAGCGGTCGGCGGGGGGAGCAGTTCTTC. This sequence encodes CSIQTSGRRGEQFF.

The chain uses TRBV28 and TRBJ2-1, with 8 bases aligning to TRBD2. V shed 4 bases, J shed 7 bases, and the junction held 9 bases outside the gene matches. CDR1 is MDHEN, CDR2 SYDVKM, per germline. The CDR3 loop spans 15 amino acids. As DNA, the CDR3 is TGTGCCAGCAGTTCACCGGGACTAGTAAGGAATGAGCAGTTCTTC. This codes for CASSSPGLVRNEQFF.

This chain connects TRBV5-6 to TRBJ2-4; D is unclear. The CDR3 has 13 amino acids. CDR1 is SGHDT, CDR2 YYEEEE, per germline. Trimming stripped 0 bases from V and 10 bases from J, with 11 bases between. The DNA for the CDR3 is TGTGCCAGCAGCTTGGGACAACTTGGTATTCAGTACTTC. Its protein product is CASSLGQLGIQYF. Filled out from reference TRBV5-6 and TRBJ2-4, the complete variable domain reads DAGVTQSPTHLIKTRGQQVTLRCSPKSGHDTVSWYQQALGQGPQFIFQYYEEEERQRGNFPDRFSGHQFPNYSSELNVNALLLGDSALYLCASSLGQLGIQYFGAGTRLSVL.

The rearrangement uses TRBV28 and TRBJ2-2; the D is unclear. The CDR3 is 14 amino acids. The V gene's germline CDR1 is MDHEN and CDR2 SYDVKM. With 4 bases removed from V and 1 base from J, the gap between germline ends came to 7 bases. The CDR3 protein is CASSSSVNTGELFF. The CDR3, as DNA: TGTGCCAGCAGTTCTTCAGTGAACACCGGGGAGCTGTTTTTT.

This rearrangement joins TRBV11-2 to TRBJ2-3; D is undetermined. The ends were cut back, 7 bases at V and 2 bases at J, with 19 bases in the middle. Germline V CDR1 and CDR2: SGHAT, FQNNGV. The CDR3 covers 16 residues. CDR3 residues: CASNLGYGLFTDTQYF. The CDR3 DNA reads as TGTGCCAGCAACTTGGGGTATGGCCTTTTCACAGATACGCAGTATTTT.

V and J are TRBV27 and TRBJ1-4; D is perhaps TRBD1 (5 bases). The V end was cut by 7 bases, the J end by 5 bases, with 17 bases between. Germline V lookup: CDR1 MNHEY, CDR2 SMNVEV (reference sequence). The CDR3 is 15 amino acids. CDR3 region: CASNVFRVINEKLFF. The CDR3 DNA reads TGTGCCAGCAACGTATTCAGGGTCATAAATGAAAAACTGTTTTTT.

The V and J genes are TRBV28 and TRBJ1-1; maybe TRBD1 (5 bases). In germline, CDR1 is MDHEN, CDR2 SYDVKM. V lost 1 base and J lost 4, with 16 bases in between. The CDR3 sequence is 16 residues long. Here the CDR3 DNA reads TGTGCCAGCAGTTTATATGGGCGCGAGAGGGGCACTGAAGCTTTCTTT. Its protein is CASSLYGRERGTEAFF.

Only a few counts were recorded for this clone. The chain carries TRBV4-1 and TRBJ2-6; the D gene is possibly TRBD1 (5 bases). Germline V gene data show CDR1 as MGHRA and CDR2 as YSYEKL. The CDR3 consists of 16 residues. Between the trimmed V and J ends, which lost 0 bases and 6 bases, there was a span of 12 bases. CDR3 amino acids: CASSQDGASTANVLTF. CDR3 nucleotides: TGCGCCAGCAGCCAAGATGGGGCATCTACGGCCAACGTCCTGACTTTC.

The chain joins TRBV7-8 to TRBJ2-5, with D perhaps TRBD1 (8 bases). The CDR3 covers 16 residues. With 5 bases removed from V and 5 bases from J, the gap between germline ends came to 21 bases. The germline gives CDR1 SGHVS, CDR2 FQNEAQ. The CDR3 here is CASSRSRTGRGETQYF. CDR3 coding DNA: TGTGCCAGCAGCCGATCCAGGACAGGGAGGGGGGAGACCCAGTACTTC.

The chain links TRBV6-5 to TRBJ1-1; TRBD1 agrees at 7 bases. V dropped 6 bases and J dropped 4; count of bases not matched to a gene: 5. Germline CDR1 reads MNHEY; CDR2 reads SVGAGI. The length of the CDR3 is 13 residues. CDR3 in amino acids: CASRNRGATEAFF. The CDR3 DNA reads TGTGCCAGCAGGAACAGGGGCGCCACTGAAGCTTTCTTT.

The CDR3 DNA reads TGCAGCGTTGCCGTGGGGGGGAGTGGAGCAGATACGCAGTATTTT. Amino acid sequence: CSVAVGGSGADTQYF. The rearrangement uses TRBV29-1 and TRBJ2-3; 7 nucleotides line up with TRBD2. Per germline, CDR1 SQVTM and CDR2 ANQGSEA. The CDR3 sequence is 15 residues long. V gave up 4 bases and J gave up 4 bases; unmatched junction bases: 11.

This rearrangement joins TRBV5-1 to TRBJ2-3; 8 nucleotides line up with TRBD1. Looked up from germline, CDR1 is SGHRS and CDR2 is YFSETQ. The CDR3 covers 14 residues. The V and J ends lost 1 base and 4 bases, in that order; junction bases with no gene match: 2. CDR3 in DNA: TGCGCCAGCAGCTTGAGGACAGGGTCAGATACGCAGTATTTT. This gives the protein CASSLRTGSDTQYF.

The rearrangement uses TRBV4-3 and TRBJ1-1; the D is unclear. CDR3 length: 16 residues. Germline V gene lookup returns CDR1 LGHNA and CDR2 YSLEER. With 0 bases removed from V and 2 bases from J, the gap between germline ends came to 13 bases. This CDR3 is CASSQERRLPNTEAFF. The CDR3 DNA reads as TGCGCCAGCAGCCAAGAGCGCAGACTGCCTAACACTGAAGCTTTCTTT.

The V gene is TRBV11-2, the J gene TRBJ1-5; perhaps TRBD1 as D (6 bases). The V and J ends lost 5 bases and 4 bases respectively, with 15 bases between them. CDR1 and CDR2 (germline): SGHAT, FQNNGV. The CDR3 has 15 residues. CDR3 coding DNA: TGTGCCAGCAGCCACGATCCAGGGGAGAATCAGCCCCAGCATTTT. This codes for CASSHDPGENQPQHF.

The rearrangement links TRBV28 to TRBJ2-5; 11 bases are shared with TRBD2. The trim removed 6 bases at V and 4 bases at J, leaving 4 bases unmatched. Germline V gene sequence: CDR1 MDHEN, CDR2 SYDVKM. The CDR3 covers 14 residues. The chain's CDR3 is CASSPSGRLETQYF. CDR3 sequence (DNA): TGTGCCAGCAGCCCTAGCGGGAGGTTAGAGACCCAGTACTTC.

The chain is built from TRBV11-3 and TRBJ2-7, with a tentative D call TRBD1 (7 bases). The CDR3 is made up of 13 amino acids. Germline lookup yields CDR1 SGHNT and CDR2 YENEEA. V was shortened by 5 bases and J by 3 bases, with 11 bases between the two germline ends. The CDR3 here is CASSPGGSYEQYF. In nucleotides, the CDR3 is TGTGCCAGCAGCCCAGGGGGGAGCTACGAGCAGTACTTC.

The V gene is TRBV7-3, the J gene TRBJ2-2; a possible D gene is TRBD2 (6 bases). CDR1 and CDR2 from the germline V gene are SGHTA and FQGTGA. V lost 1 base to trimming and J lost 4 bases, with 16 bases between them. This CDR3 is 17 amino acids long. CDR3 residues: CASSLSQAGQGTGELFF. CDR3 bases: TGTGCCAGCAGCTTAAGTCAAGCGGGCCAAGGCACCGGGGAGCTGTTTTTT. The variable domain in full, completed from reference TRBV7-3 and TRBJ2-2, reads GAGVSQTPSNKVTEKGKYVELRCDPISGHTALYWYRQSLGQGPEFLIYFQGTGAADDSGLPNDRFFAVRPEGSVSTLKIQRTERGDSAVYLCASSLSQAGQGTGELFFGEGSRLTVL.

This chain uses TRBV11-2 with TRBJ2-7; 15 bases line up with TRBD2. Germline lookup yields CDR1 SGHAT and CDR2 FQNNGV. This CDR3 spans 14 amino acids. The junction had 1 base not matched to a gene; V was cut back by 6 bases and J by 4 bases. DNA for the CDR3: TGTGCCAGCAGGGGGACTAGCGGGAGGTACGAGCAGTACTTC. It translates to CASRGTSGRYEQYF.

This chain connects TRBV28 to TRBJ2-1, with TRBD2 matching over 10 bases. Germline assignment: CDR1 MDHEN and CDR2 SYDVKM. The CDR3 consists of 16 residues. J lost 0 bases, V lost 7 bases, and 6 bases had no gene match. CDR3 protein: CASKLAGGTSYNEQFF. The CDR3 DNA follows: TGTGCCAGCAAATTAGCGGGAGGCACCTCCTACAATGAGCAGTTCTTC.

This chain links TRBV6-6 with TRBJ2-2; D not certain. CDR1 is MNHNY, CDR2 SVGAGI, per germline (reference sequence). The V gene lost 2 bases and the J gene lost 2 bases, with 6 bases spanning the gap. This CDR3 has 14 amino acids. The CDR3 sequence is CASSYEVNTGELFF. The CDR3 region has the DNA TGTGCCAGCAGTTACGAAGTTAACACCGGGGAGCTGTTTTTT.

The J gene is TRBJ1-1, the V gene TRBV7-9; D is possibly TRBD1 (5 bases). CDR1 is SEHNR, CDR2 FQNEAQ, per germline (reference sequence). The CDR3 loop spans 13 amino acids. The ends were cut back, 2 bases at V and 1 base at J, with 5 bases in the middle. CDR3 sequence reads: CASSLRGNTEAFF. CDR3 DNA: TGTGCCAGCAGCTTAAGGGGGAACACTGAAGCTTTCTTT.

This clone has only one observation. The genes are TRBV5-1 and TRBJ2-4; 10 bases are a match to TRBD2. V gave up 1 base and J gave up 5 bases; unmatched junction bases: 6. CDR3 size: 16 residues. Germline V gene lookup returns CDR1 SGHRS and CDR2 YFSETQ. CDR3 protein: CASSLQPSGSENIQYF. In DNA form, the CDR3 reads TGCGCCAGCAGCTTGCAGCCTAGCGGGAGCGAAAACATTCAGTACTTC.

This clone was counted a single time. The chain uses TRBV5-1 and TRBJ1-1; D remains ambiguous. The ends were cut back, 0 bases at V and 1 base at J, with 16 bases in the middle. The length of the CDR3 is 17 residues. CDR1 and CDR2 (germline): SGHRS, YFSETQ. The CDR3 coding sequence is TGCGCCAGCAGCTTGGACGACGCTCTGAATTGGAACACTGAAGCTTTCTTT. Translation gives CASSLDDALNWNTEAFF.